Each of the 13 T cell receptor beta chains below was sequenced from the same sample in a study of OX40 agonist ivuxolimab in advanced cancers. Libraries came from the immunoSEQ multiplex PCR assay. TCRdb's version of the immuneACCESS table is confined to in-frame rearrangements and falls short of the full clone set. An unresolved V gene accounts for under half of the shortfall where checked; the remainder is of unknown origin. In this sample the table shows some 37,000 clones, around 89% of which occur a single time. In total, the top ten clones hold about 4.2% of the sample. The starting material was CD4+ or CD8+ T cells sorted from blood, obtained in a trial of the OX40 agonist ivuxolimab. These receptors were taken from an adult with an advanced solid tumor such as melanoma, head and neck, liver or kidney cancer.

The chain links TRBV23-1 to TRBJ2-1, with D unclear. TRBV23-1 is labeled an ORF, and its function is uncertain. V lost 0 bases and J lost 5, with 20 bases in between. The CDR3 runs 18 residues. This CDR3 reads CASSQSDRRVIWHNEQFF. The DNA for the CDR3 is TGCGCCAGCAGTCAATCTGACCGAAGGGTGATCTGGCACAATGAGCAGTTCTTC.

The rearrangement links TRBV19 to TRBJ1-2, with D possibly being TRBD1 (5 bases). This CDR3 comprises 15 residues. The germline CDR1 and CDR2 sequences are LNHDA and SQIVND (reference sequence). V was trimmed by 4 bases and J by 2 bases, leaving 14 bases between them. The CDR3 DNA is TGTGCCAGTAGTACTTTCCCACAGGAGAACTATGGCTACACCTTC. Its translation: CASSTFPQENYGYTF.

In its sample, this clone was seen once. V and J are TRBV5-1 and TRBJ2-3; D is unresolved. With 2 bases removed from V and 1 base from J, the gap between germline ends came to 5 bases. This CDR3 region has 13 residues. Germline CDR1 reads SGHRS; CDR2 reads YFSETQ. The DNA for the CDR3 is TGCGCCAGCAGCTTTCGAGGCACAGATACGCAGTATTTT. As protein: CASSFRGTDTQYF.

This clone came up once. The rearrangement joins TRBV11-3 to TRBJ1-5, with D possibly TRBD1 on 5 matching bases. V lost 7 bases to trimming and J lost 2 bases, with 9 bases between them. Germline CDR1 reads SGHNT; CDR2 reads YENEEA. The CDR3 extends over 13 amino acids. CDR3 nucleotides: TGTGCCAGCAACTTCAGGGGCAATCAGCCCCAGCATTTT. Protein: CASNFRGNQPQHF.

J is TRBJ2-5 and V is TRBV19; TRBD2 matches at 11 bases. The DNA end is a closer match to TRBJ2-7, so the J assignment may be wrong. CDR3 length: 16 amino acids. CDR1 is LNHDA and CDR2 is SQIVND in the germline V gene (reference sequence). Here the CDR3 reads CASAGTSGYLSYEQYF. CDR3 in DNA: TGTGCCAGTGCCGGGACTAGCGGATACCTCTCCTACGAGCAGTACTTC.

The J gene is TRBJ2-7, the V gene TRBV6-1, with D tentatively TRBD1 or TRBD2 (6 bases each). CDR3 size: 13 residues. Trimming pared 5 bases from V and 6 bases from J, leaving 14 bases between. The V gene's germline CDR1 is MNHNS and CDR2 SASEGT. The CDR3 sequence: CASSTRGLLEQYF. The DNA for the CDR3 is TGTGCCAGCAGTACTCGGGGGCTCCTCGAGCAGTACTTC.

This clone has more than one count but fewer than ten. This chain connects TRBV4-2 to TRBJ1-6; D remains ambiguous. This CDR3 contains 17 residues. The ends were cut back, 0 bases at V and 2 bases at J, with 11 bases in the middle. The germline CDR1 and CDR2 sequences are LGHNA and YNFKEQ. CDR3 coding DNA: TGTGCCAGCAGCCAAGATCTAACACCGGCCTATAATTCACCCCTCCACTTT. Its translation is CASSQDLTPAYNSPLHF.

The chain joins TRBV2 to TRBJ1-3; no reliable D call. CDR1 is SNHLY, CDR2 FYNNEI, per germline. This CDR3 is 13 amino acids long. V was cut by 6 bases and J by 0 bases, with 6 bases left in between. The CDR3 DNA reads TGTGCCAGCAGCACACTCTCTGGAAACACCATATATTTT. Translated, it gives CASSTLSGNTIYF.

The chain uses TRBV5-1 and TRBJ2-2, with 8 bases identical to TRBD2. The CDR3 contains 16 residues. Trimming at V came to 6 bases and at J to 2 bases, leaving 9 bases not matched to a gene. Germline V gives CDR1 SGHRS, CDR2 YFSETQ. The CDR3: CASTQSGGLNTGELFF. CDR3 bases: TGCGCCAGCACCCAAAGCGGGGGACTAAACACCGGGGAGCTGTTTTTT.

The chain couples TRBV10-1 to TRBJ1-2; possibly TRBD1 for D (6 bases). CDR1 WNHNN and CDR2 SYGVQD come from the germline V gene (reference sequence). Trimming took off 5 bases at V and 9 bases at J, with 19 bases between the two ends. This CDR3 comprises 14 residues. The CDR3 nucleotides are TGCGCCAGCAGTTCGGACAGAGCGGGATATAGCTACACCTTC. Its protein product is CASSSDRAGYSYTF.

The chain recombines TRBV27 with TRBJ2-3; D might be TRBD1 or TRBD2, each matching 5 bases. CDR1 MNHEY and CDR2 SMNVEV come from the germline V gene (reference sequence). CDR3 length: 15 residues. Deletions cut 10 bases from V and 6 bases from J, with 23 bases between. CDR3 DNA: TGTGCCAATTCACCGCCGGGACGAAAAGGGGATACGCAGTATTTT. Encoded protein: CANSPPGRKGDTQYF.

This chain connects TRBV11-2 to TRBJ2-1; tentative D call: TRBD1 (5 bases). V lost 1 base to trimming and J lost 7 bases, with 14 bases between them. The length of the CDR3 is 15 residues. Germline lookup yields CDR1 SGHAT and CDR2 FQNNGV. CDR3 bases: TGTGCCAGCAGCTTAGTGGCAGGGATTCTGAATGAGCAGTTCTTC. As protein: CASSLVAGILNEQFF.

V usage is TRBV29-1 and J usage is TRBJ1-1; a weak D match, TRBD1 (5 bases). The germline CDR1 and CDR2 sequences are SQVTM and ANQGSEA. The V gene lost 1 base and the J gene lost 2 bases, with 14 bases spanning the gap. This CDR3 contains 15 residues. CDR3 loop: CSVEGVGGANTEAFF. CDR3 DNA sequence: TGCAGCGTTGAAGGAGTAGGAGGGGCAAACACTGAAGCTTTCTTT.